The 17 T cell receptor beta chains below come from one sample, sequenced in a study of early T cells in non-severe SARS-CoV-2 infection. In TCRdb, the 5' RACE reads were re-called with MiXCR into one record per CDR3 protein. The table lists under 95,000 distinct CDR3 sequences, roughly 12% of them singletons, with 3.5% to 5.5% in the top ten. The sample was whole blood. These receptor sequences come from an adult who was a healthcare worker with PCR-confirmed SARS-CoV-2 infection or an uninfected control (not recorded which).

The sample holds a few counts of this clonotype. The chain carries TRBV5-1 and TRBJ2-2, with 8 bases aligning to TRBD2. The CDR3 has 16 residues. Trimming at V came to 4 bases and at J to 7 bases, leaving 12 bases not matched to a gene. Germline V gene sequence: CDR1 SGHRS, CDR2 YFSETQ. As DNA, the CDR3 is TGCGCCAGCAGCACCGCTTCAGCGGGAGTGGGCGGGGAGCTGTTTTTT. The encoded protein is CASSTASAGVGGELFF.

The chain employs TRBV19 and TRBJ2-7; 8 bases align to TRBD2. Looked up from germline, CDR1 is LNHDA and CDR2 is SQIVND (reference sequence). CDR3 length: 17 residues. The V and J ends lost 3 bases and 0 bases, in that order; junction bases with no gene match: 10. The chain's CDR3 is CASSIFFGGATSYEQYF. DNA of the CDR3: TGTGCCAGTAGTATCTTCTTCGGGGGGGCGACCTCCTACGAGCAGTACTTC.

This clonotype was counted only a few times. V usage is TRBV6-6 and J usage is TRBJ1-1, with D tentatively TRBD1 (5 bases). The germline V and J ends were trimmed by 0 bases and 1 base, with 9 bases remaining between them. From germline, CDR1 is MNHNY and CDR2 SVGAGI (reference sequence). CDR3 length: 15 residues. DNA for the CDR3: TGTGCCAGCAGTTACTCGAGACAGACGAACACTGAAGCTTTCTTT. It yields the protein CASSYSRQTNTEAFF.

This clonotype has at least ten counts. V usage is TRBV11-2 and J usage is TRBJ2-7; D ambiguous. This CDR3 is 11 amino acids long. Between the trimmed V and J ends, which lost 2 bases and 6 bases, there was a span of 5 bases. Looked up from germline, CDR1 is SGHAT and CDR2 is FQNNGV. Here the CDR3 reads CASSLRGEQYF. The CDR3, as DNA: TGTGCCAGCAGCTTAAGAGGCGAGCAGTACTTC.

This chain links TRBV6-5 with TRBJ1-6, with 8 bases aligning to TRBD1. The CDR3 has 17 amino acids. The V gene end was trimmed by 6 bases and the J gene end by 1 base; junction bases not matched to a gene: 8. Germline V gene lookup returns CDR1 MNHEY and CDR2 SVGAGI. The CDR3 sequence: CASRYQTGVSYNSPLHF. For the CDR3, the DNA is TGTGCCAGCAGATACCAGACAGGGGTTTCCTATAATTCACCCCTCCACTTT.

The J gene is TRBJ1-5, the V gene TRBV20-1; 9 nucleotides align to TRBD1. The CDR3 has 19 amino acids. Germline V gives CDR1 DFQATT, CDR2 SNEGSKA (reference sequence). The ends lost 4 bases at V and 0 bases at J; junction bases unmatched: 16. The CDR3 is CSAIKPGQGPVYSNQPQHF. The DNA of the CDR3 is TGCAGTGCTATTAAGCCGGGACAGGGCCCTGTATATAGCAATCAGCCCCAGCATTTT.

The CDR3 coding sequence is TGTGCCAGTAGTATAAGTCGCTACGCCGGAAACTATGGCTACACCTTC. It translates to CASSISRYAGNYGYTF. The V gene is TRBV19, the J gene TRBJ1-2; D not certain. The ends were cut back, 2 bases at V and 2 bases at J, with 15 bases in the middle. Germline loops: CDR1 LNHDA, CDR2 SQIVND (reference sequence). This CDR3 has 16 amino acids.

The J gene is TRBJ2-1, the V gene TRBV7-9, with 11 bases identical to TRBD2. Germline V gives CDR1 SEHNR, CDR2 FQNEAQ (reference sequence). The CDR3 covers 15 residues. Trimming took 5 bases from V and 6 from J; bases not matched to a gene: 6. This CDR3 is CASSTGTSGSNEQFF. CDR3 coding DNA: TGTGCCAGCAGCACCGGGACTAGCGGATCCAATGAGCAGTTCTTC.

This chain connects TRBV29-1 to TRBJ1-1; 8 bases are a match to TRBD1. V trimming: 7 bases; J trimming: 5 bases; junction bases outside the gene matches: 6. The CDR3 has 12 residues. The germline gives CDR1 SQVTM, CDR2 ANQGSEA. The chain's CDR3 is CSARTGGTEAFF. As DNA, the CDR3 is TGCAGCGCCCGAACAGGGGGAACTGAAGCTTTCTTT. The whole variable domain, remainder taken from reference TRBV29-1 and TRBJ1-1, is SAVISQKPSRDICQRGTSLTIQCQVDSQVTMMFWYRQQPGQSLTLIATANQGSEATYESGFVIDKFPISRPNLTFSTLTVSNMSPEDSSIYLCSARTGGTEAFFGQGTRLTVV.

V gene TRBV12-5 combines with J gene TRBJ2-1; 10 nucleotides line up with TRBD2. The CDR3 loop spans 15 amino acids. In germline, CDR1 is LGHNT, CDR2 FRNRAP. V lost 6 bases and J lost 6; bases outside the gene matches: 8. CDR3 in amino acids: CASGQWVAGGNEQFF. CDR3 nucleotides: TGTGCTAGTGGCCAATGGGTAGCGGGAGGCAATGAGCAGTTCTTC.

This clonotype was found many times. The chain recombines TRBV12-3 or TRBV12-4 with TRBJ1-1; D gene unclear. The CDR3 covers 10 residues. V shed 6 bases and J shed 4 bases, with 3 bases lying between them. The chain's CDR3 is CASRTTEAFF. CDR3 DNA: TGTGCCAGCAGAACCACTGAAGCTTTCTTT.

This clonotype appeared a few times. The CDR3 DNA sequence: TGTGCCAGTAGCTTCAGGGAGGCGGAACCCCAGCATTTT. This sequence encodes CASSFREAEPQHF. This sequence joins TRBV19 and TRBJ1-5; a weak D match, TRBD1 (5 bases). The CDR3 consists of 13 residues. Germline V gene data show CDR1 as LNHDA and CDR2 as SQIVND (reference sequence). Trimming cost V 6 bases and J 10 bases, with 16 bases left between them.

The J gene is TRBJ2-7, the V gene TRBV5-1, with D perhaps TRBD2 (7 bases). Between the trimmed V and J ends, which lost 3 bases and 4 bases, there was a span of 23 bases. The CDR3 consists of 17 residues. The germline CDR1 and CDR2 sequences are SGHRS and YFSETQ. As DNA, the CDR3 is TGCGCCAGCAGCTCCCGGGGGGCGGGAGAAATGAAGTACGAGCAGTACTTC. Its protein product is CASSSRGAGEMKYEQYF.

The V call is TRBV29-1, the J call TRBJ2-1; D may be TRBD1 (6 bases). Trimming left V 1 base short and J 0 bases short, with 13 bases between. CDR3 length: 16 residues. CDR1 is SQVTM and CDR2 is ANQGSEA in the germline V gene. Here the CDR3 reads CSVEVPGVRSYNEQFF. DNA for the CDR3: TGCAGCGTTGAAGTCCCAGGGGTCCGCTCCTACAATGAGCAGTTCTTC.

V gene TRBV3-1 combines with J gene TRBJ1-1; D is perhaps TRBD1 (5 bases). This CDR3 is built from 13 residues. Germline lookup yields CDR1 LGHDT and CDR2 YNNKEL (reference sequence). Trimming removed 1 base at V and 6 bases at J, with 9 bases between. The CDR3 DNA is TGTGCCAGCAGCCAAGCAGGGTCTGCTGAAGCTTTCTTT. Its protein is CASSQAGSAEAFF.

DNA of the CDR3: TGCAGCGTAGCCGGGACAGGAATGACTGAAGCTTTCTTT. Translating it yields CSVAGTGMTEAFF. The V gene is TRBV29-1, the J gene TRBJ1-1; 8 bases agree with TRBD1. The CDR3 extends over 13 amino acids. Germline CDR1 reads SQVTM; CDR2 reads ANQGSEA. V was clipped by 6 bases and J by 5 bases; unmatched bases: 8. Complete variable domain (other parts from reference TRBV29-1 and TRBJ1-1): SAVISQKPSRDICQRGTSLTIQCQVDSQVTMMFWYRQQPGQSLTLIATANQGSEATYESGFVIDKFPISRPNLTFSTLTVSNMSPEDSSIYLCSVAGTGMTEAFFGQGTRLTVV.

V and J are TRBV18 and TRBJ2-7; the match to TRBD2 covers 7 bases. V trimming: 3 bases; J trimming: 3 bases; junction bases outside the gene matches: 8. This CDR3 has 15 residues. CDR1 is KGHSH, CDR2 LQKENI, per germline. CDR3 coding DNA: TGTGCCAGCTCACCGAGGGGAGGGGTCGACTACGAGCAGTACTTC. It is translated as CASSPRGGVDYEQYF.